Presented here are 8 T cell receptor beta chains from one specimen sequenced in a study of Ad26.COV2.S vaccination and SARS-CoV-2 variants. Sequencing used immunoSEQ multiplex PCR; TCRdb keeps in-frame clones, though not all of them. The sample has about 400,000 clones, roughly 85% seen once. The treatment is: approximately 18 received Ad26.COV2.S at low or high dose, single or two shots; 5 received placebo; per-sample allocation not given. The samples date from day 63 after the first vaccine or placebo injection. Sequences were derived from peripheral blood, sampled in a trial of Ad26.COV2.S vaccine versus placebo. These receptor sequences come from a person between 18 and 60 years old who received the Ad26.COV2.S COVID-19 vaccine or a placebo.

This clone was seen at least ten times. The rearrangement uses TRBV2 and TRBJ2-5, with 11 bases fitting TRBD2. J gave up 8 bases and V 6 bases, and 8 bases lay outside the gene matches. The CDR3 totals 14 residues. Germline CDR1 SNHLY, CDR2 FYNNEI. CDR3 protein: CASRGRLAGRTQYF. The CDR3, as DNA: TGTGCCAGCAGGGGGCGACTAGCGGGGCGAACCCAGTACTTC.

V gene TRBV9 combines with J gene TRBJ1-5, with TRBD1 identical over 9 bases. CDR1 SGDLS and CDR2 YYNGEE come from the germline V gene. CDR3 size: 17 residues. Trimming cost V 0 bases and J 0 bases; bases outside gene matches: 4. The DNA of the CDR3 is TGTGCCAGCAGCGTAGGGACAGGGGATTATAGCAATCAGCCCCAGCATTTT. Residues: CASSVGTGDYSNQPQHF.

The CDR3 sequence: CASSFSTSGRAGSYEQYF. CDR3 bases: TGTGCCAGCAGCTTTTCCACTAGCGGGAGGGCGGGGTCCTACGAGCAGTACTTC. The gene calls are TRBV11-3 and TRBJ2-7; 13 nucleotides align to TRBD2. V lost 3 bases and J lost 1; bases outside the gene matches: 9. This CDR3 comprises 18 residues. Germline CDR1 and CDR2: SGHNT and YENEEA.

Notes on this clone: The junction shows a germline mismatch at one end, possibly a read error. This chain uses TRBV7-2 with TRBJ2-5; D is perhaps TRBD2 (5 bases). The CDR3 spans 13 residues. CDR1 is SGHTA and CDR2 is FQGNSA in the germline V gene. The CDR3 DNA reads TGTGCCAGCGGCTTCGGGGTTAAAGAGACCCAGTACTTC. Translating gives CASGFGVKETQYF.

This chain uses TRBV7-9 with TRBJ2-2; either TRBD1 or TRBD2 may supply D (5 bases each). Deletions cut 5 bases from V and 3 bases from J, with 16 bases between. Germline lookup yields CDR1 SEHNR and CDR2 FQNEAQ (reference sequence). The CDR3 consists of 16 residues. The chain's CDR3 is CASSPRGAGYTGELFF. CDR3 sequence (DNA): TGTGCCAGCAGCCCTAGAGGGGCCGGGTACACCGGGGAGCTGTTTTTT.

CDR3 protein: CASSLATGSYEQYF. The CDR3 DNA reads TGTGCCAGCAGCTTAGCGACTGGAAGTTACGAGCAGTACTTC. V gene TRBV11-1 combines with J gene TRBJ2-7; D not resolved. The CDR3 totals 14 residues. Deletions cut 0 bases from V and 4 bases from J, with 10 bases between. Looked up from germline, CDR1 is SGHAT and CDR2 is FQDESV (reference sequence).

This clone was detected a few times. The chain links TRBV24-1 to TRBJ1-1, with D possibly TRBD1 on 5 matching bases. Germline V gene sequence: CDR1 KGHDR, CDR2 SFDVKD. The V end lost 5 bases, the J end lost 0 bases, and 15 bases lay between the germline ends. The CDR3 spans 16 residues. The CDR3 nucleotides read TGTGCCACCAGTGGTGGGGCCGGGTCCCTGAACACTGAAGCTTTCTTT. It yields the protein CATSGGAGSLNTEAFF.

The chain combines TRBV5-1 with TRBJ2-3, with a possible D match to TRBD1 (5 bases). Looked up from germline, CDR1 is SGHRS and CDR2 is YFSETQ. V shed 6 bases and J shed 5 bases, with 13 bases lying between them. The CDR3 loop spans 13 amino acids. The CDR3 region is CASKSGPRDTQYF. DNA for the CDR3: TGCGCCAGCAAGTCAGGGCCAAGAGATACGCAGTATTTT. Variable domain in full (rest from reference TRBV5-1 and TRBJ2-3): KAGVTQTPRYLIKTRGQQVTLSCSPISGHRSVSWYQQTPGQGLQFLFEYFSETQRNKGNFPGRFSGRQFSNSRSEMNVSTLELGDSALYLCASKSGPRDTQYFGPGTRLTVL.